The 5 T cell receptor beta chains below come from one sample, sequenced in a study of blood T cell repertoires in COVID-19. TCRdb keeps only in-frame clones here, not all; method: immunoSEQ multiplex PCR. The table records some 70,000 clones, 81% of them present only once. Specimen: peripheral blood. All receptors derive from a woman in her 70s with acute or convalescent COVID-19.

This clone showed up just once. The rearrangement joins TRBV4-2 to TRBJ1-4; 8 positions agree with TRBD1. Trimming took 6 bases from V and 6 from J; bases not matched to a gene: 6. CDR3 length: 14 residues. Germline-derived CDR1 and CDR2 are LGHNA and YNFKEQ. The CDR3 DNA follows: TGTGCCAGCAGGTCCGGGACAGGAGATGAAAAACTGTTTTTT. Its translation is CASRSGTGDEKLFF.

The V gene is TRBV5-1, the J gene TRBJ1-3; possible D gene TRBD1, 5 bases. Germline V lookup: CDR1 SGHRS, CDR2 YFSETQ. The CDR3 runs 16 residues. V lost 4 bases, J lost 0 bases, and 14 bases lay in between. The DNA of the CDR3 is TGCGCCAGCAGCCGGGATCCGGGGGGCTCTGGAAACACCATATATTTT. It codes for CASSRDPGGSGNTIYF.

The chain couples TRBV4-2 to TRBJ2-1, with D perhaps matching TRBD1 (6 bases). This CDR3 comprises 16 residues. The germline V gene encodes CDR1 LGHNA and CDR2 YNFKEQ. V was pared by 4 bases and J by 4 bases, with 17 bases between. DNA of the CDR3: TGTGCCAGCAGCCTCTCTTTTGGGGGCGGGTACAATGAGCAGTTCTTC. Translated: CASSLSFGGGYNEQFF.

The chain joins TRBV30 to TRBJ2-2; TRBD1 matches at 7 bases. J gave up 6 bases and V 3 bases, and 4 bases lay outside the gene matches. This CDR3 has 13 residues. The germline V gene has CDR1 GTSNPN and CDR2 SVGIG (reference sequence). CDR3 sequence reads: CAWSATGAGELFF. The CDR3 bases are TGTGCCTGGAGCGCTACAGGGGCCGGGGAGCTGTTTTTT.

The chain employs TRBV11-2 and TRBJ2-7; unclear D gene. Germline CDR1 and CDR2: SGHAT and FQNNGV. V was clipped by 5 bases and J by 2 bases, with 16 bases between them. CDR3 length equals 15 residues. CDR3 in DNA: TGTGCCAGCAGCCCCCCGACGTACCGGGCCTACGAGCAGTACTTC. As protein: CASSPPTYRAYEQYF.